A single sample gave rise to the 8 T cell receptor beta chains below, sequenced in a study of blood T cell repertoires in COVID-19. The method was immunoSEQ multiplex PCR; TCRdb's version includes in-frame clones alone and lacks a portion of them. This table holds around 100,000 clones, about 91% found once. Sample: peripheral blood. These TCRs come from a human donor in a cohort sampled during active COVID-19.

The rearrangement uses TRBV15 and TRBJ1-3, with 9 bases identical to TRBD1. Germline V gene sequence: CDR1 LNHNV, CDR2 YYDKDF (reference sequence). The CDR3 is 17 amino acids. Losses at the gene ends were 3 bases for V and 0 bases for J; bases not matched to a gene: 6. CDR3 coding DNA: TGTGCCACCAGCAGGGACAGGGGATGGGGCTCTGGAAACACCATATATTTT. Protein product: CATSRDRGWGSGNTIYF.

The chain links TRBV9 to TRBJ2-2, with D perhaps matching TRBD2 (6 bases). Germline V lookup: CDR1 SGDLS, CDR2 YYNGEE. V dropped 3 bases and J dropped 3 bases, with 12 bases sitting between them. This CDR3 has 15 amino acids. The CDR3 protein is CASSAGDLYTGELFF. As DNA, the CDR3 is TGTGCCAGCAGCGCCGGGGACTTATACACCGGGGAGCTGTTTTTT.

The chain employs TRBV19 and TRBJ1-1; the match to TRBD1 covers 7 bases. The CDR3 totals 15 residues. Trimming removed 3 bases from V and 1 base from J; junction bases left unmatched: 5. CDR1 and CDR2 (germline): LNHDA, SQIVND (reference sequence). CDR3 sequence (DNA): TGTGCCAGTAGTATTGGGGGACAGAGGAACACTGAAGCTTTCTTT. Translation gives CASSIGGQRNTEAFF.

The chain links TRBV5-6 to TRBJ2-2, with 9 bases that match TRBD1. The CDR3 sequence is 15 residues long. V shed 0 bases, J shed 7 bases, and the junction held 4 bases outside the gene matches. Germline-derived CDR1 and CDR2 are SGHDT and YYEEEE. CDR3 in DNA: TGTGCCAGCAGCTTGGCAGGGACAGGGCACGGGGAGCTGTTTTTT. Its translation: CASSLAGTGHGELFF.

The chain carries TRBV19 and TRBJ1-3, with 8 positions matching TRBD1. CDR1 LNHDA and CDR2 SQIVND come from the germline V gene (reference sequence). Trimming removed 7 bases from V and 5 bases from J; junction bases left unmatched: 7. CDR3 length equals 14 residues. The CDR3 bases are TGTGCCAGTACCCTCGACAGGGGAAGAAACACCATATATTTT. It specifies CASTLDRGRNTIYF.

J is TRBJ1-3 and V is TRBV9; D is possibly TRBD1 (5 bases). Germline V gene lookup returns CDR1 SGDLS and CDR2 YYNGEE. The CDR3 spans 14 residues. The ends were cut back, 5 bases at V and 4 bases at J, with 13 bases in the middle. CDR3 bases: TGTGCCAGCAGTTCGGGGACTCAGGGAAACACCATATATTTT. This codes for CASSSGTQGNTIYF.

J is TRBJ2-5 and V is TRBV6-2 or TRBV6-3; weak D call: TRBD1 (5 bases). CDR1 is MNHEY, CDR2 SVGEGT, per germline. The CDR3 runs to 13 residues. V was trimmed by 5 bases and J by 5 bases, leaving 12 bases between them. The CDR3 region has the DNA TGTGCCAGCAGTCTCAGGGTTTGGGAGACCCAGTACTTC. It translates to CASSLRVWETQYF.

V gene TRBV30 combines with J gene TRBJ1-5, with TRBD1 as a possible D gene (6 bases). This CDR3 has 17 residues. Germline values: CDR1 GTSNPN, CDR2 SVGIG (reference sequence). V was cut by 0 bases and J by 0 bases, with 15 bases left in between. In DNA form, the CDR3 reads TGTGCCTGGAGTGTACAGAACAGGGAGATTAGCAATCAGCCCCAGCATTTT. It translates to CAWSVQNREISNQPQHF.